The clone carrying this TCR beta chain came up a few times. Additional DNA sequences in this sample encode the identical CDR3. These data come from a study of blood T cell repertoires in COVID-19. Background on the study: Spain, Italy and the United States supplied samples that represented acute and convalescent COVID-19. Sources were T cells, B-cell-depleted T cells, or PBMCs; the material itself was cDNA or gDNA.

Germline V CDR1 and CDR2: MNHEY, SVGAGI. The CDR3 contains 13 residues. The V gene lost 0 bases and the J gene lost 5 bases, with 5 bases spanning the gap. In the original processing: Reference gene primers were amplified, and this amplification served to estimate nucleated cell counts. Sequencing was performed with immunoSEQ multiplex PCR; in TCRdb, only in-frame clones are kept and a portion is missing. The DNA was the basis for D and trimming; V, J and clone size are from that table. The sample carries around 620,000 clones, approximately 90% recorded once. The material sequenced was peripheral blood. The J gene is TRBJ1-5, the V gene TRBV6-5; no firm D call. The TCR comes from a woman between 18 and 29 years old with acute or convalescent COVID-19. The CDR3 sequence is CASSYSSYQPQHF. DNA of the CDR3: TGTGCCAGCAGTTACTCGAGTTATCAGCCCCAGCATTTT.